Each of the 21 T cell receptor beta chains below was sequenced from the same sample in a study of T cell repertoires in cytomegalovirus infection (dated by TCRdb to the late 2010s). TCRdb records Illumina HiSeq 1500 as the sequencer. TCRdb handled the public reads itself, with Q25 trimming in fastp and clone calling in MiXCR, and kept productive beta chains. Rows matching on CDR3 protein sequence are summarized as one entry with the most common DNA and genes. This sample holds approximately 750,000 distinct CDR3 sequences; approximately 34% were observed only once. Jointly, the top ten make up about 2.8% of the sample. The sequencing sample was made of PBMCs. The receptors were gathered from a human donor in good health (CMV status not recorded). Some clones in this sample may be carry-over from other donors' samples.

The gene calls are TRBV5-6 and TRBJ2-7, with 10 bases identical to TRBD2. Germline CDR1 reads SGHDT; CDR2 reads YYEEEE. V shed 6 bases and J 4 bases; nucleotides not matched to a gene: 7. The CDR3 has 14 amino acids. CDR3: CASTPGTSDYEQYF. The CDR3 bases are TGTGCCAGCACCCCCGGGACTAGCGATTACGAGCAGTACTTC.

This clonotype came up a few times. This chain uses TRBV12-3 or TRBV12-4 with TRBJ2-5; D is undetermined. Deletions cut 3 bases from V and 0 bases from J, with 8 bases between. This CDR3 comprises 14 residues. CDR3 in amino acids: CASSFNQNQETQYF. Written as DNA, the CDR3 is TGTGCCAGCAGTTTTAATCAGAACCAAGAGACCCAGTACTTC.

This clonotype was seen at least ten times. The chain employs TRBV7-8 and TRBJ1-4, with unresolved D. Deletions cut 2 bases from V and 0 bases from J, with 10 bases between. Germline CDR1 SGHVS, CDR2 FQNEAQ. This CDR3 has 16 amino acids. DNA of the CDR3: TGTGCCAGCAGCTTATTCCGGGAAGCAACTAATGAAAAACTGTTTTTT. This gives the protein CASSLFREATNEKLFF.

The chain couples TRBV20-1 to TRBJ1-5, with D possibly being TRBD1 (5 bases). This CDR3 comprises 16 residues. Per germline, CDR1 DFQATT and CDR2 SNEGSKA (reference sequence). Trimming stripped 1 base from V and 1 base from J, with 14 bases between. The CDR3 coding sequence is TGCAGTGCTAGAGTGGGGGGTTTAATAAGCAATCAGCCCCAGCATTTT. Translated, it gives CSARVGGLISNQPQHF.

Remarks on this clonotype: A much larger clone is a single base away; this may be a read error. This chain uses TRBV7-2 with TRBJ1-5; D is uncertain. The CDR3 totals 15 residues. Germline assignment: CDR1 SGHTA and CDR2 FQGNSA. This CDR3 reads CSSSPAGWVYQPQHF. CDR3 sequence (DNA): TGTTCCAGCAGCCCCGCGGGCTGGGTCTATCAGCCCCAGCATTTT.

This clonotype appeared a few times. The CDR3, as DNA: TGTGCCGGTCGGACTAGCGGGAGGCCTAACAATGAGCAGTTCTTC. This translates into CAGRTSGRPNNEQFF. The chain carries TRBV28 and TRBJ2-1; 14 bases match TRBD2. The V gene end was trimmed by 11 bases and the J gene end by 5 bases; junction bases not matched to a gene: 8. CDR1 MDHEN and CDR2 SYDVKM come from the germline V gene. CDR3 length equals 15 residues.

The J gene is TRBJ1-1, the V gene TRBV6-1; 9 bases are a match to TRBD1. In germline, CDR1 is MNHNS, CDR2 SASEGT. The length of the CDR3 is 15 residues. The trim removed 7 bases at V and 5 bases at J, leaving 11 bases unmatched. As DNA, the CDR3 is TGTGCCAGCAACAAGGAGGGACAGGGCGGAACTGAAGCTTTCTTT. This encodes CASNKEGQGGTEAFF.

The chain combines TRBV7-8 with TRBJ1-2, with D maybe TRBD1 (5 bases). Germline CDR1 and CDR2: SGHVS and FQNEAQ. CDR3 size: 16 residues. The V end was cut by 5 bases, the J end by 3 bases, with 19 bases between. The DNA of the CDR3 is TGTGCCAGCAGCCCCCGGACCCAGGGAAGGGACTATGGCTACACCTTC. It encodes CASSPRTQGRDYGYTF. Complete variable domain (other parts from reference TRBV7-8 and TRBJ1-2): GAGVSQSPRYKVAKRGQDVALRCDPISGHVSLFWYQQALGQGPEFLTYFQNEAQLDKSGLPSDRFFAERPEGSVSTLKIQRTQQEDSAVYLCASSPRTQGRDYGYTFGSGTRLTVV.

This clonotype was detected a few times. This rearrangement joins TRBV7-6 to TRBJ2-7; 7 bases agree with TRBD2. From germline, CDR1 is SGHVS and CDR2 FNYEAQ. Trimming took 6 bases from V and 5 from J; bases not matched to a gene: 10. CDR3 length equals 14 residues. The CDR3 sequence is CASSWGGLGDEQYF. The CDR3 DNA is TGTGCCAGCAGTTGGGGGGGATTGGGGGACGAGCAGTACTTC.

The sample holds many counts of this clonotype. At one boundary the junction diverges from the germline segment, which might be a read error. The chain is built from TRBV12-3 or TRBV12-4 and TRBJ1-1; tentative D call: TRBD1 (6 bases). The CDR3 is made up of 13 amino acids. The CDR3 bases are TGTGCCAGCAGCTTAGGGGGGGAGACTGAAGCTTTCTTT. Its translation: CASSLGGETEAFF.

Note on this clonotype: A junction boundary mismatches the germline segment, possibly from a read error. The genes are TRBV15 and TRBJ1-5, with no clear D. Germline-derived CDR1 and CDR2 are LNHNV and YYDKDF (reference sequence). The CDR3 is made up of 12 amino acids. This chain's CDR3 is CANSIGDQPHHF. The CDR3 DNA reads as TGTGCCAACAGCATTGGGGATCAGCCCCATCATTTT.

Points on this clonotype: Lacking the conserved final phenylalanine or tryptophan, this CDR3 likely reflects a read error. This rearrangement joins TRBV7-2 to TRBJ2-1; D remains unclear. Between the trimmed V and J ends, which lost 3 bases and 0 bases, there was a span of 18 bases. The CDR3 is 18 amino acids. Germline lookup yields CDR1 SGHTA and CDR2 FQGNSA. CDR3 amino acids: CASSFLIPKPSSYNEQFL. The DNA of the CDR3 is TGTGCCAGCAGCTTCCTTATTCCGAAGCCGAGCTCCTACAATGAGCAGTTCTTA.

This clonotype was found many times. The chain links TRBV6-5 to TRBJ2-6, with unresolved D. Germline CDR1 and CDR2: MNHEY and SVGAGI. The length of the CDR3 is 15 residues. Trimming pared 4 bases from V and 0 bases from J, leaving 7 bases between. The DNA for the CDR3 is TGTGCCAGCAGTTCTGAACGCTCTGGGGCCAACGTCCTGACTTTC. This codes for CASSSERSGANVLTF.

The rearrangement joins TRBV5-1 to TRBJ1-2, with D possibly matching TRBD1 (6 bases). Deletions cut 7 bases from V and 7 bases from J, with 17 bases between. CDR1 is SGHRS, CDR2 YFSETQ, per germline. This CDR3 region has 13 residues. The CDR3 DNA follows: TGCGCCAGCGGAACCGGTGACAGGACTGGCTACACCTTC. Translating it yields CASGTGDRTGYTF. Filled out from reference TRBV5-1 and TRBJ1-2, the complete variable domain reads KAGVTQTPRYLIKTRGQQVTLSCSPISGHRSVSWYQQTPGQGLQFLFEYFSETQRNKGNFPGRFSGRQFSNSRSEMNVSTLELGDSALYLCASGTGDRTGYTFGSGTRLTVV.

This chain uses TRBV2 with TRBJ2-3; D could derive from TRBD1 or TRBD2 (7 bases each). The V gene's germline CDR1 is SNHLY and CDR2 FYNNEI. The CDR3 is made up of 16 amino acids. Trimming shortened V by 6 bases and J by 7 bases, and 23 bases separated the two germline ends. The CDR3 region has the DNA TGTGCCAGCAGGCCAAGGGGGCGGGAGCGGAGGAATACGCAGTATTTT. This sequence encodes CASRPRGRERRNTQYF. The variable domain in full, with the rest retrieved from reference TRBV2 and TRBJ2-3, is EPEVTQTPSHQVTQMGQEVILRCVPISNHLYFYWYRQILGQKVEFLVSFYNNEISEKSEIFDDQFSVERPDGSNFTLKIRSTKLEDSAMYFCASRPRGRERRNTQYFGPGTRLTVL.

The chain links TRBV6-1 to TRBJ1-5; tentatively, D is TRBD1 (6 bases). The CDR3 has 19 amino acids. The V end was cut by 0 bases, the J end by 0 bases, with 18 bases between. Germline lookup yields CDR1 MNHNS and CDR2 SASEGT. Written as DNA, the CDR3 is TGTGCCAGCAGTGAAGCTTTTAATTGGGGGCAGCTTAGCAATCAGCCCCAGCATTTT. It translates to CASSEAFNWGQLSNQPQHF.

The V and J genes are TRBV20-1 and TRBJ2-3; 8 nucleotides line up with TRBD2. CDR3 length: 16 amino acids. V shed 7 bases and J 2 bases; nucleotides not matched to a gene: 14. Germline assignment: CDR1 DFQATT and CDR2 SNEGSKA (reference sequence). The CDR3 bases are TGCAGTGACCAGACCTTAAGCGGGAGTAACACAGATACGCAGTATTTT. Residues: CSDQTLSGSNTDTQYF.

This chain uses TRBV20-1 with TRBJ2-7, with TRBD1 matching 8 bases. The germline gives CDR1 DFQATT, CDR2 SNEGSKA (reference sequence). V dropped 8 bases and J dropped 2; count of bases not matched to a gene: 14. The CDR3 has 15 amino acids. The CDR3 DNA sequence: TGCAGTTCTACTCGACAGGGGAGATCTGCCTACGAGCAGTACTTC. Protein sequence: CSSTRQGRSAYEQYF.

This chain joins TRBV6-5 and TRBJ1-3; possibly TRBD1 for D (6 bases). The CDR3 runs to 17 residues. Trimming took off 1 base at V and 4 bases at J, with 17 bases between the two ends. Germline assignment: CDR1 MNHEY and CDR2 SVGAGI. CDR3 sequence (DNA): TGTGCCAGCAGTTACTTGGGGTTGGGGGGCGCCGGAAACACCATATATTTT. This sequence encodes CASSYLGLGGAGNTIYF.

As regards this clonotype: This sequence may be a read error, since a much larger clone differs from it by one base. The chain is built from TRBV10-3 and TRBJ1-3; D possibly corresponds to TRBD1 (5 bases). The CDR3 consists of 13 residues. Germline V gene lookup returns CDR1 ENHRY and CDR2 SYGVKD. This CDR3 is CAVSWGNGNTIYF. CDR3 nucleotides: TGTGCCGTCAGCTGGGGGAACGGAAACACCATATATTTT.

The chain has TRBV12-3 or TRBV12-4 and TRBJ2-2; 14 bases agree with TRBD2. J gave up 7 bases and V 8 bases, and 9 bases lay outside the gene matches. This CDR3 has 16 amino acids. The chain's CDR3 is CASGGTSGSWIGELFF. The CDR3 DNA is TGTGCCAGCGGGGGGACTAGCGGGAGTTGGATCGGGGAGCTGTTTTTT.